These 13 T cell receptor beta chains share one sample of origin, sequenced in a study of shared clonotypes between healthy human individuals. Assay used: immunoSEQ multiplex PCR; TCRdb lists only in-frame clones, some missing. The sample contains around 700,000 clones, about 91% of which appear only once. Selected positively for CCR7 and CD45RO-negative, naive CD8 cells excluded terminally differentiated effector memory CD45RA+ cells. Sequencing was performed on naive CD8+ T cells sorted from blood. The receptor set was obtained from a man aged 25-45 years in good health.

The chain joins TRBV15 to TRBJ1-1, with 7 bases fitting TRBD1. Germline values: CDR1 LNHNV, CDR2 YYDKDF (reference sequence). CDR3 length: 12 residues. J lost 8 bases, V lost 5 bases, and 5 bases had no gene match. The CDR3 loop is CATSRTGAEAFF. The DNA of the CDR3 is TGTGCCACCAGCCGAACAGGGGCCGAAGCTTTCTTT.

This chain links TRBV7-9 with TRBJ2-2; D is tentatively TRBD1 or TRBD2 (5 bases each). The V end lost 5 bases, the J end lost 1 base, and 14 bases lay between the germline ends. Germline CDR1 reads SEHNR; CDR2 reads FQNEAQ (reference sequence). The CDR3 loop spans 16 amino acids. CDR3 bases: TGTGCCAGCAGCCGGGACGTGTCCAGGAACACCGGGGAGCTGTTTTTT. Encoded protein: CASSRDVSRNTGELFF.

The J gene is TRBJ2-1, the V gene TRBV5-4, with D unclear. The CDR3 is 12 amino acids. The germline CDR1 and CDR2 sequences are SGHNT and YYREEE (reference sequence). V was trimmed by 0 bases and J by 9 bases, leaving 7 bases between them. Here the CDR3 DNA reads TGTGCCAGCAGCTTGGAGCCTGGTGAGCAGTTCTTC. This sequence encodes CASSLEPGEQFF.

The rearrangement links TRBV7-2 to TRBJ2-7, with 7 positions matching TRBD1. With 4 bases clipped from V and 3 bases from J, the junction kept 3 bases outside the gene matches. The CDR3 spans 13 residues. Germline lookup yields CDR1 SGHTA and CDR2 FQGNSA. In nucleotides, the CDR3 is TGTGCCAGCAGCTACAGACAGGGCTACGAGCAGTACTTC. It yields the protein CASSYRQGYEQYF. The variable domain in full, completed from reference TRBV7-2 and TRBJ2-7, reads GAGVSQSPSNKVTEKGKDVELRCDPISGHTALYWYRQSLGQGLEFLIYFQGNSAPDKSGLPSDRFSAERTGGSVSTLTIQRTQQEDSAVYLCASSYRQGYEQYFGPGTRLTVT.

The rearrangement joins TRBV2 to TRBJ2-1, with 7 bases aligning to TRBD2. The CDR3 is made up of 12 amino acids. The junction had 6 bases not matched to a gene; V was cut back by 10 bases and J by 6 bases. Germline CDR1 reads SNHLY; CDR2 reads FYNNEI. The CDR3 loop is CATQSGINEQFF. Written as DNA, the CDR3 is TGTGCCACCCAGAGCGGGATCAATGAGCAGTTCTTC. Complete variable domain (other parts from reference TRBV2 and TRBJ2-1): EPEVTQTPSHQVTQMGQEVILRCVPISNHLYFYWYRQILGQKVEFLVSFYNNEISEKSEIFDDQFSVERPDGSNFTLKIRSTKLEDSAMYFCATQSGINEQFFGPGTRLTVL.

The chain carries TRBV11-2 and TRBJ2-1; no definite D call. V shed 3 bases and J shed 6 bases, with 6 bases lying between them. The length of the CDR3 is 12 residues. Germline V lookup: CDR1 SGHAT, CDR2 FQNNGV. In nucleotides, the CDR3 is TGTGCCAGCAGCTTGGCTCGCAATGAGCAGTTCTTC. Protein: CASSLARNEQFF.

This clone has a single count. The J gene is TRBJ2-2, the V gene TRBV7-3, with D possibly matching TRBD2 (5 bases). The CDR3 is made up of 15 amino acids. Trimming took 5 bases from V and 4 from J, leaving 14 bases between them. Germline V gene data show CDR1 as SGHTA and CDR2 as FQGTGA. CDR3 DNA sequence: TGTGCCAGCAGCCCGGAGGCTAGAAGCACCGGGGAGCTGTTTTTT. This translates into CASSPEARSTGELFF. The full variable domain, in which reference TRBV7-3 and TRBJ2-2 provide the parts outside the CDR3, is GAGVSQTPSNKVTEKGKYVELRCDPISGHTALYWYRQSLGQGPEFLIYFQGTGAADDSGLPNDRFFAVRPEGSVSTLKIQRTERGDSAVYLCASSPEARSTGELFFGEGSRLTVL.

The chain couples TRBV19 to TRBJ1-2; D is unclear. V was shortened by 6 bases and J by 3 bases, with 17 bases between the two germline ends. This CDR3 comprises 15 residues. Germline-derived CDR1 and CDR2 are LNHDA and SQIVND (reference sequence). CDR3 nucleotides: TGTGCCAGTAGGTCCCCCGGACCCTTTTACTATGGCTACACCTTC. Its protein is CASRSPGPFYYGYTF.

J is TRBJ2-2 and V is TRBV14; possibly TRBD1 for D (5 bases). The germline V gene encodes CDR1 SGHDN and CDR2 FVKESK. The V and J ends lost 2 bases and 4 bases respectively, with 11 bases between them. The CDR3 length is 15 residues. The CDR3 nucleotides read TGTGCCAGCAGCCAACCCAGGGCCGGCACCGGGGAGCTGTTTTTT. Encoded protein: CASSQPRAGTGELFF.

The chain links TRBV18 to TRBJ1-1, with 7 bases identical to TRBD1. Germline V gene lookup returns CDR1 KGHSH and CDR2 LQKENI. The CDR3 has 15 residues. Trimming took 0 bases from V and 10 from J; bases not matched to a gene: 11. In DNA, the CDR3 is TGTGCCAGCTCACCACCAACAGGGGCCCTATCTGGAGCTTTCTTT. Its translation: CASSPPTGALSGAFF.

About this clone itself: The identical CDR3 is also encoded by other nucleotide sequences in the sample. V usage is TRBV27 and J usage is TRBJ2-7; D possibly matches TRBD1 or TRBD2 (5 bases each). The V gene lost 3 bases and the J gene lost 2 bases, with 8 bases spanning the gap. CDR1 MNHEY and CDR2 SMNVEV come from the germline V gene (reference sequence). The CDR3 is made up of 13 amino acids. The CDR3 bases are TGTGCCAGCAGTTTGGGGCGGGCCTACGAGCAGTACTTC. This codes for CASSLGRAYEQYF.

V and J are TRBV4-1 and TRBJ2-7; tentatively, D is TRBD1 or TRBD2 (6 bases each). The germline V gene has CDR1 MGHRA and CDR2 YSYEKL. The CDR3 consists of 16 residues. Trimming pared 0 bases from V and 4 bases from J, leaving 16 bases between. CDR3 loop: CASSQEGFRGQYEQYF. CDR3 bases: TGCGCCAGCAGCCAAGAGGGGTTCCGGGGGCAGTACGAGCAGTACTTC.

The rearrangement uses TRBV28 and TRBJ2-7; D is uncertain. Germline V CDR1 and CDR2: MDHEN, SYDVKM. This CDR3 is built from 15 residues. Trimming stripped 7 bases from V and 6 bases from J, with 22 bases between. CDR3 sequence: CASINLGQWPPEQYF. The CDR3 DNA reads TGTGCCAGCATTAACCTAGGGCAGTGGCCCCCCGAGCAGTACTTC.